This T cell receptor beta chain was sequenced in a study of shared clonotypes between healthy human individuals. This clone was observed once. The target antigen is unknown. Findings and caveats of the study: Sequencing depth was expected to influence donor clonotype sharing. Non-shared clonotypes had lower generation probabilities than those shared by all four donors.

Splitting of each subset's genomic DNA was done evenly across several immunoSEQ plates. On sorted subsets, replicate PCRs used 150 to 250 ng DNA, or 25,000 to 35,000 T cell genomes. Sequencing used immunoSEQ multiplex PCR; TCRdb keeps in-frame clones, though not all of them. This sample carries more than 1,200,000 clones, around 98.5% of them seen once, and the ten largest clones take 0.36%. There are 15 residues in the CDR3. V lost 0 bases and J 5 bases, leaving 14 bases between the germline ends. In germline, CDR1 is SGHNT, CDR2 YYREEE (reference sequence). The source material was naive CD4+ T cells sorted from blood. Subset noted: CD45RA+ positively selected. The rearrangement uses TRBV5-4 and TRBJ1-1; no firm D call. The TCR sequence derives from a man younger than 40 in good health. CDR3 region: CASSLDEGLLTEAFF. DNA of the CDR3: TGTGCCAGCAGCTTGGATGAGGGTCTACTAACTGAAGCTTTCTTT.